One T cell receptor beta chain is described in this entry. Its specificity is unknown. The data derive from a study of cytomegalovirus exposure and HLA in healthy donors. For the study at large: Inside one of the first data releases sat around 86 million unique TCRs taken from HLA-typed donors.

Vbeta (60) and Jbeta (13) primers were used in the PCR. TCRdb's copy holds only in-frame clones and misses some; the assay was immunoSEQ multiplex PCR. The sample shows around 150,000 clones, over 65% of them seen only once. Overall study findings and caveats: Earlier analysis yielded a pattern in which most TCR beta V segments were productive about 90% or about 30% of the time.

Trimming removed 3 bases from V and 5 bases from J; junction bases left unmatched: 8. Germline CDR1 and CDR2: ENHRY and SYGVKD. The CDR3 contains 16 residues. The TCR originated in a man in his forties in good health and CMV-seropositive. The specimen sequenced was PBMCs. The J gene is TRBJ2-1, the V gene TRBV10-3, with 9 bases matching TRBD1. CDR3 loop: CAISDRRDRANNEQFF. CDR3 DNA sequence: TGTGCCATCAGTGACCGCCGGGACAGGGCTAACAATGAGCAGTTCTTC.